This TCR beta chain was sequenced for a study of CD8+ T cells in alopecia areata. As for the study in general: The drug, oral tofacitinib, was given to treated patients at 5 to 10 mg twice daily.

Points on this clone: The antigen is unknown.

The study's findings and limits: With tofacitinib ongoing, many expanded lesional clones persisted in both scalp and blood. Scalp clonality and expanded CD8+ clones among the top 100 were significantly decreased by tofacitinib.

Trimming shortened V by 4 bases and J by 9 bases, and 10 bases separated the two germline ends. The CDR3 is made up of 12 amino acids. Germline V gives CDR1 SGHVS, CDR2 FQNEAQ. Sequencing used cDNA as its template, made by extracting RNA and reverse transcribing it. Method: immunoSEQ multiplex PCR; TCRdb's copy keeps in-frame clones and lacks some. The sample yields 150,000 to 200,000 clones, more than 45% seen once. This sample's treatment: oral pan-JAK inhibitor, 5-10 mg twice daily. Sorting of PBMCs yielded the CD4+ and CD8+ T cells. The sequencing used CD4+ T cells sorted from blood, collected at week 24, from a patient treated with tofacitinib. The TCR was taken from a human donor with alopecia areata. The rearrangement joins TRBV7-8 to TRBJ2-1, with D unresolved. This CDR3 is CASSYIAPEQFF. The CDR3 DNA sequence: TGTGCCAGCAGCTATATAGCACCTGAGCAGTTCTTC.